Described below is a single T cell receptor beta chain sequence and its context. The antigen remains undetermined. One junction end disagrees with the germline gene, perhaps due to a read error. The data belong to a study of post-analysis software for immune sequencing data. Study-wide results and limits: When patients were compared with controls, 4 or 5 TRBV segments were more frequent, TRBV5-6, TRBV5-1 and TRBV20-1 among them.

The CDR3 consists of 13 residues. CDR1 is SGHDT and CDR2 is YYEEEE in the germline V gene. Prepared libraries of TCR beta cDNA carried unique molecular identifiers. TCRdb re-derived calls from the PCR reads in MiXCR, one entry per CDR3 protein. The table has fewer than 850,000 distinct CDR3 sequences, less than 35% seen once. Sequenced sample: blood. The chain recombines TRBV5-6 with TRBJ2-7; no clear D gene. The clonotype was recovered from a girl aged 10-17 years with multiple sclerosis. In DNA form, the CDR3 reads TGTGTCAGCAGCTCTACGAACTACTACGAGCAGTACTTC. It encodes CVSSSTNYYEQYF. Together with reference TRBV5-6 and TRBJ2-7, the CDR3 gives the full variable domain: DAGVTQSPTHLIKTRGQQVTLRCSPKSGHDTVSWYQQALGQGPQFIFQYYEEEERQRGNFPDRFSGHQFPNYSSELNVNALLLGDSALYLCVSSSTNYYEQYFGPGTRLTVT.